Included here is one T cell receptor (beta chain) sequence, with context. The data originate from a study of cytomegalovirus exposure and HLA in healthy donors. The PCR had 60 Vbeta and 13 Jbeta primers. The table came from immunoSEQ multiplex PCR; TCRdb's copy has only in-frame clones and leaves some out. The data hold about 85,000 clones, with 67% observed a single time. CDR1 and CDR2 (germline): SGDLS, YYNGEE. The CDR3 has 15 residues. Germline trimming cut 4 bases from V and 3 bases from J; bases unmatched to any gene: 5. The clonotype comes from a man in his thirties or forties in good health and CMV-seronegative. V gene TRBV9 combines with J gene TRBJ2-2, with TRBD1 identical over 8 bases. The source material was PBMCs. The chain's CDR3 is CASSSGQDHTGELFF. Here the CDR3 DNA reads TGTGCCAGCAGCTCGGGACAGGACCACACCGGGGAGCTGTTTTTT.